This TCR beta chain was captured by sequencing in a study of blood T cell repertoires in COVID-19. Across the whole study: The samples span acute and convalescent COVID-19 from the United States, Italy and Spain.

The CDR3 loop spans 15 amino acids. The V and J ends lost 4 bases and 6 bases, in that order; junction bases with no gene match: 9. Germline V lookup: CDR1 LGHDT, CDR2 YNNKEL (reference sequence). How the authors handled the data: Quantification of nucleated cells was approximated via reference gene primer amplification. Profiling relied on immunoSEQ multiplex PCR, and the TCRdb table lists in-frame clones only, not all of them. V, J and clone size derive from that table, while D and trimming were established from the DNA sequence. The table lists 90,000 or so clones, 75% to 90% of them singletons. The sequence was collected from a man older than 75 with active or convalescent COVID-19. The sample comprised peripheral blood. V usage is TRBV3-1 (or the pseudogene TRBV3-2) and J usage is TRBJ1-5, with 7 bases that match TRBD1. The CDR3 loop is CASSLTGQRGQPQHF. CDR3 in DNA: TGTGCCAGCAGCCTGACGGGACAGCGCGGTCAGCCCCAGCATTTT.